This is a list of T cell receptor beta chains from one sample in a study of long-term antiretroviral therapy in people with HIV. Only in-frame clones appear in the TCRdb table, and some are missing; sequencing was by immunoSEQ multiplex PCR. The profile covers some 24,000 clones, with roughly four fifths appearing a single time and 5.5% to 6% taken by the ten largest. The sample here was unsorted PBMCs, taken 4.4 years after starting antiretroviral therapy. Every receptor here comes from a man younger than 40 with HIV. The CDR3 runs from the conserved cysteine through the conserved F or W. A D gene is named only where the DNA matches it firmly. Size values are once, few and many counts, or a class for expanded clones, and some rows have none.

j_call,clone_size,v_call,d_call,cdr3_aa,cdr3_nt
TRBJ1-2,once,TRBV5-1,-,CASILTTLQRLMYGYTF,TGCGCCAGCATCCTGACGACGTTACAGAGATTGATGTATGGCTACACCTTC
TRBJ2-7,few,TRBV27,TRBD1,CASSLTTGTRAEQYF,TGTGCCAGCAGTTTAACGACAGGGACGCGAGCCGAGCAGTACTTC
TRBJ2-1,-,TRBV19,TRBD2,CASSILTSGGSYNEQFF,TGTGCCAGTAGTATCCTCACTAGCGGGGGCTCCTACAATGAGCAGTTCTTC
TRBJ1-1,-,TRBV5-4,-,CASASPGDRGTEAFF,TGTGCCAGCGCGTCCCCAGGGGATCGGGGCACTGAAGCTTTCTTT
TRBJ1-2,-,TRBV9,-,CASSVGGNYGYTF,TGTGCCAGCAGCGTCGGAGGCAACTATGGCTACACCTTC
TRBJ2-2,-,TRBV7-6,-,CASSLAGSNTGELFF,TGTGCCAGCAGCTTAGCAGGCTCGAACACCGGGGAGCTGTTTTTT
TRBJ2-2,-,TRBV27,TRBD1,CASSLAGGTGELFF,TGTGCCAGCAGTTTAGCAGGGGGCACCGGGGAGCTGTTTTTT
TRBJ2-7,-,TRBV25-1,TRBD2,CASSPAGVYEQYF,TGTGCCAGCTCCCCCGCGGGGGTTTACGAGCAGTACTTC
TRBJ2-7,-,TRBV27,-,CASSLSIDSYEQYF,TGTGCCAGCAGTTTATCGATAGACTCCTACGAGCAGTACTTC
TRBJ1-1,-,TRBV19,-,CASTITTEAFF,TGTGCCAGTACCATCACCACTGAAGCTTTCTTT
TRBJ1-1,-,TRBV5-1,-,CASSRGGWEEAFF,TGCGCCAGCAGCAGGGGGGGTTGGGAGGAAGCTTTCTTT
TRBJ2-6,-,TRBV11-3,-,CASSLDRGAKPSGANVLTF,TGTGCCAGCAGCTTAGATCGTGGGGCTAAGCCGTCTGGGGCCAACGTCCTGACTTTC
TRBJ2-7,-,TRBV7-4,-,CASSQSQGEQYF,TGTGCCAGCAGCCAGAGCCAGGGCGAGCAGTACTTC
TRBJ1-3,-,TRBV6-5,-,CATFSSGNTIYF,TGTGCCACTTTCTCCTCTGGAAACACCATATATTTT
TRBJ2-7,few,TRBV23-1,-,CASSHQARAYEQYF,TGCGCCAGCAGTCATCAGGCCAGAGCCTACGAGCAGTACTTC
TRBJ1-1,once,TRBV7-6,-,CASSLGFRDYTEAFF,TGTGCCAGCAGCTTAGGTTTCAGGGATTACACTGAAGCTTTCTTT
TRBJ1-1,-,TRBV5-1,-,CASSPVRGSTEAFF,TGCGCCAGCAGCCCCGTGAGAGGGAGCACTGAAGCTTTCTTT
TRBJ1-1,-,TRBV7-9,-,CASSLWPGTEAFF,TGTGCCAGCAGCTTATGGCCGGGGACTGAAGCTTTCTTT
TRBJ1-4,-,TRBV28,-,CASSLLGRTNEKLFF,TGTGCCAGCAGTTTATTGGGGCGAACTAATGAAAAACTGTTTTTT
TRBJ2-7,-,TRBV15,-,CATSRDREYEQYF,TGTGCCACCAGCAGAGACAGGGAATACGAGCAGTACTTC
TRBJ1-1,once,TRBV27,TRBD1,CASSLTPGQGKGAFF,TGTGCCAGCAGTCTTACCCCGGGACAGGGGAAGGGAGCTTTCTTT
TRBJ2-1,-,TRBV15,-,CATSRLTYNEQFF,TGTGCCACCAGCAGGCTGACCTACAATGAGCAGTTCTTC
TRBJ2-1,once,TRBV7-8,TRBD2,CASSLVGLRLADGEQFF,TGTGCCAGCAGCTTAGTAGGACTACGACTAGCGGATGGCGAGCAGTTCTTC
TRBJ1-1,-,TRBV5-6,-,CASSLSTGRTEAFF,TGTGCCAGCAGCTTGTCAACAGGGCGAACTGAAGCTTTCTTT
TRBJ2-7,-,TRBV5-1,-,CASSLDSFTETAYEQYF,TGCGCCAGCAGCTTGGACAGTTTTACAGAAACCGCCTACGAGCAGTACTTC
TRBJ2-7,-,TRBV6-6,-,CASSPSWYEQYF,TGTGCCAGCAGTCCCTCATGGTACGAGCAGTACTTC
TRBJ2-7,-,TRBV15,TRBD1,CATSSPTGDHEQYF,TGTGCCACCAGCAGCCCTACAGGGGACCACGAGCAGTACTTC
TRBJ2-1,-,TRBV5-1,TRBD2,CASSWGGGNEQFF,TGCGCCAGCAGCTGGGGGGGAGGAAATGAGCAGTTCTTC
TRBJ2-5,-,TRBV7-9,-,CASSPGGHQETQYF,TGTGCCAGCAGCCCCGGTGGGCACCAAGAGACCCAGTACTTC
TRBJ1-3,once,TRBV6-5,-,CASSYREGNTIYF,TGTGCCAGCAGTTACAGGGAGGGAAACACCATATATTTT
TRBJ1-2,-,TRBV6-5,-,CASSYLLQGQYGYTF,TGTGCCAGCAGCTACCTTTTACAGGGTCAATATGGCTACACCTTC
TRBJ2-7,-,TRBV11-3,TRBD1,CASSLTPMTGSLDEQYF,TGTGCCAGCAGCTTAACCCCTATGACAGGGTCATTGGACGAGCAGTACTTC
TRBJ2-2,-,TRBV12-5,-,CASWKPGTANTGELFF,TGTGCTAGTTGGAAACCCGGGACGGCGAACACCGGGGAGCTGTTTTTT
TRBJ1-6,-,TRBV27,TRBD1,CASSLSGTGNSPLHF,TGTGCCAGCAGTTTATCGGGGACAGGTAATTCACCCCTCCACTTT
TRBJ2-2,once,TRBV27,TRBD1,CASSFRSFLRTGSGGELFF,TGTGCCAGCAGTTTCCGCTCCTTCCTCAGGACAGGGTCAGGCGGGGAGCTGTTTTTT
TRBJ2-7,-,TRBV23-1,-,CASSQSNKQDNSYEQYF,TGCGCCAGCAGTCAATCTAATAAACAGGACAATTCCTACGAGCAGTACTTC
TRBJ2-7,-,TRBV19,TRBD1,CASSSRQGSYEQYF,TGTGCCAGTAGTTCAAGACAGGGGTCCTACGAGCAGTACTTC
TRBJ1-2,few,TRBV28,-,CASSLDQYGYTF,TGTGCCAGCAGTTTAGACCAGTATGGCTACACCTTC
TRBJ1-2,-,TRBV19,-,CASSIPPGPGEGYTF,TGTGCCAGTAGTATCCCTCCGGGACCAGGTGAGGGCTACACCTTC
TRBJ2-1,-,TRBV7-8,TRBD2,CASSSGLAGGTSNEQFF,TGTGCCAGCAGCTCTGGACTAGCGGGGGGAACTAGCAATGAGCAGTTCTTC
TRBJ1-1,once,TRBV18,-,CASSPPSKYNTEAFF,TGTGCCAGCTCACCACCCTCTAAGTATAACACTGAAGCTTTCTTT
TRBJ2-3,-,TRBV5-4,TRBD2,CASSSPAGGSTDTQYF,TGTGCCAGCAGCTCCCCTGCGGGAGGCAGCACAGATACGCAGTATTTT
TRBJ2-7,-,TRBV28,-,CASSSPTTGSYEQYF,TGTGCCAGCAGTTCACCAACCACAGGGTCCTACGAGCAGTACTTC
TRBJ1-1,-,TRBV30,-,CAWSAPGQLNTEAFF,TGTGCCTGGAGTGCCCCAGGCCAGTTGAACACTGAAGCTTTCTTT
TRBJ2-7,-,TRBV5-1,TRBD1,CASSFGTGVHEQYF,TGCGCCAGCAGCTTCGGGACAGGGGTCCACGAGCAGTACTTC
TRBJ2-7,-,TRBV6-4,-,CASSDVRGTEQYF,TGTGCCAGCAGTGATGTAAGGGGGACGGAGCAGTACTTC
TRBJ1-5,-,TRBV5-1,TRBD1,CASSLDRGGQPQHF,TGCGCCAGCAGCCTGGACAGGGGTGGACAGCCCCAGCATTTT
TRBJ2-2,-,TRBV10-3,TRBD1,CAIRDGDRVTGELFF,TGTGCCATCAGGGACGGGGACAGGGTGACCGGGGAGCTGTTTTTT
TRBJ1-3,-,TRBV11-1,-,CASSLRTYGVDTIYF,TGTGCCAGCAGCCTCCGGACTTATGGAGTGGACACCATATATTTT
TRBJ2-7,few,TRBV7-9,-,CASSLAVSYEQYF,TGTGCCAGCAGCTTAGCGGTCAGCTACGAGCAGTACTTC
TRBJ2-1,-,TRBV29-1,TRBD1,CSPRTGRNEQFF,TGCAGCCCCAGGACAGGGAGGAATGAGCAGTTCTTC
TRBJ2-5,-,TRBV13,TRBD2,CASSLGLAGETQYF,TGTGCCAGCAGCTTAGGGCTAGCGGGGGAGACCCAGTACTTC
TRBJ2-7,once,TRBV27,-,CASSLSGDHEQYF,TGTGCCAGCAGTTTATCAGGGGATCACGAGCAGTACTTC
TRBJ2-1,-,TRBV7-9,-,CASSLGNEQFF,TGTGCCAGCAGCTTGGGTAATGAGCAGTTCTTC
TRBJ1-2,-,TRBV27,-,CASSSPYLTTYTF,TGTGCCAGCAGTTCCCCATACCTGACAACCTACACCTTC